This T cell receptor beta chain derives from a study of technical replicates of blood from a few donors. Profiling relied on immunoSEQ multiplex PCR, and the TCRdb table lists in-frame clones only, not all of them. In the table there are about 75,000 clones, 95% to 98% of which are singletons. This CDR3 is built from 14 residues. Germline-derived CDR1 and CDR2 are SGHRS and YFSETQ. With V trimmed by 2 bases and J by 2 bases, 0 bases remained unmatched. This clone was recorded once. The sequence derives from a human donor in good health. V is TRBV5-1 and J is TRBJ1-3, with TRBD1 identical over 8 bases. Sequencing used T cells isolated from PBMCs. The CDR3 spells CASSLQGAGNTIYF. CDR3 sequence (DNA): TGCGCCAGCAGCTTACAGGGGGCTGGAAACACCATATATTTT. Full variable domain (outside the CDR3, taken from reference TRBV5-1 and TRBJ1-3): KAGVTQTPRYLIKTRGQQVTLSCSPISGHRSVSWYQQTPGQGLQFLFEYFSETQRNKGNFPGRFSGRQFSNSRSEMNVSTLELGDSALYLCASSLQGAGNTIYFGEGSWLTVV.